Below, 21 T cell receptor beta chains from the same sample are listed, as sequenced in a study of blood T cells in healthy people across ages. A sample-barcoded 5' primer and a J-beta primer mix were used in a second PCR of roughly 6 to 11 cycles. TCRdb analysed the 5' RACE reads with MiXCR anew, one entry per CDR3 protein. The repertoire consists of around 1,900,000 distinct CDR3 sequences, with more than 35% occurring once and the leading ten covering more than 20%. Sequenced sample: blood. Receptors originate from a human donor in good health.

This clonotype has ten or more counts. The chain combines TRBV5-1 with TRBJ2-7; 8 nucleotides align to TRBD2. This CDR3 contains 18 residues. The germline CDR1 and CDR2 sequences are SGHRS and YFSETQ. The V gene end was trimmed by 0 bases and the J gene end by 0 bases; junction bases not matched to a gene: 11. The CDR3 here is CASSLEPSGRTSSYEQYF. The CDR3 DNA follows: TGCGCCAGCAGCTTGGAGCCTAGCGGGCGGACTAGCTCCTACGAGCAGTACTTC.

This chain joins TRBV7-9 and TRBJ1-2, with 10 positions matching TRBD1. From germline, CDR1 is SEHNR and CDR2 FQNEAQ (reference sequence). The CDR3 extends over 14 amino acids. Germline trimming cut 7 bases from V and 2 bases from J; bases unmatched to any gene: 4. The CDR3 DNA follows: TGTGCCAGCAACCAGGACAGGGGGAACTATGGCTACACCTTC. It encodes CASNQDRGNYGYTF.

The V call is TRBV20-1, the J call TRBJ2-5; the D gene is possibly TRBD2 (6 bases). The CDR3 is 13 amino acids. Germline CDR1 is DFQATT and CDR2 is SNEGSKA (reference sequence). V lost 5 bases and J 3 bases, leaving 13 bases between the germline ends. The CDR3 loop is CSAVAVTKETQYF. The DNA for the CDR3 is TGCAGTGCTGTAGCGGTTACCAAAGAGACCCAGTACTTC.

Only a few counts were recorded for this clonotype. The chain links TRBV7-9 to TRBJ2-1; TRBD2 aligns across 8 bases. Trimming removed 4 bases from V and 4 bases from J; junction bases left unmatched: 9. Germline values: CDR1 SEHNR, CDR2 FQNEAQ (reference sequence). CDR3 length: 16 residues. The CDR3 bases are TGTGCCAGCAGCTCGAGCGGGGGCTTGTGGTACAATGAGCAGTTCTTC. Translating it yields CASSSSGGLWYNEQFF. Looking up the rest from reference TRBV7-9 and TRBJ2-1 gives the full variable domain: DTGVSQNPRHKITKRGQNVTFRCDPISEHNRLYWYRQTLGQGPEFLTYFQNEAQLEKSRLLSDRFSAERPKGSFSTLEIQRTEQGDSAMYLCASSSSGGLWYNEQFFGPGTRLTVL.

This clonotype was counted at least ten times. V is TRBV4-1 and J is TRBJ1-6; D possibly corresponds to TRBD1 (6 bases). The CDR3 is 16 residues long. CDR1 MGHRA and CDR2 YSYEKL come from the germline V gene. V gave up 1 base and J gave up 4 bases, with 11 bases separating them. CDR3 bases: TGCGCCAGCAGCCAAGTACCGGACAGTTATAATTCACCCCTCCACTTT. Its translation is CASSQVPDSYNSPLHF.

There are many counts of this clonotype. V and J are TRBV29-1 and TRBJ2-3; 7 nucleotides line up with TRBD1. Germline CDR1 is SQVTM and CDR2 is ANQGSEA. Trimming removed 1 base from V and 6 bases from J; junction bases left unmatched: 10. The CDR3 is made up of 15 amino acids. CDR3: CSVEGRGGPSDTQYF. DNA of the CDR3: TGCAGCGTTGAAGGGCGAGGGGGCCCTTCTGATACGCAGTATTTT.

CDR3 sequence reads: CASSHFNQETQYF. Here the CDR3 DNA reads TGCGCCAGCAGTCACTTCAACCAAGAGACCCAGTACTTC. The gene calls are TRBV23-1 and TRBJ2-5; D is ambiguous. TRBV23-1 is an ORF; its function is uncertain. V lost 3 bases, J lost 0 bases, and 5 bases lay in between. This CDR3 contains 13 residues.

CDR3 sequence: CSVTDRPGEPQHF. The CDR3 nucleotides read TGCAGTGTTACGGACAGGCCTGGGGAGCCCCAGCATTTT. The chain links TRBV20-1 to TRBJ1-5; the match to TRBD1 covers 7 bases. V trimming: 7 bases; J trimming: 8 bases; junction bases outside the gene matches: 11. This CDR3 spans 13 amino acids. Germline V CDR1 and CDR2: DFQATT, SNEGSKA (reference sequence).

V and J are TRBV7-3 and TRBJ2-5, with TRBD2 matching 11 bases. The CDR3 is 16 residues long. The trim removed 5 bases at V and 2 bases at J, leaving 7 bases unmatched. Per the germline V gene, CDR1 is SGHTA and CDR2 is FQGTGA. The CDR3 region has the DNA TGTGCCAGCAGCCTAAGCGGGACTAGCGGACAAGAGACCCAGTACTTC. Translated: CASSLSGTSGQETQYF.

This clonotype was detected a few times. The V and J genes are TRBV11-2 and TRBJ2-5, with D uncertain. V was shortened by 4 bases and J by 1 base, with 10 bases between the two germline ends. CDR1 SGHAT and CDR2 FQNNGV come from the germline V gene. This CDR3 contains 14 residues. CDR3: CASSSGVIQETQYF. The CDR3 DNA follows: TGTGCCAGCAGCTCGGGTGTTATCCAAGAGACCCAGTACTTC.

This clonotype came up a few times. The rearrangement joins TRBV3-1 to TRBJ2-7; D may match TRBD1 or TRBD2 (6 bases each). The germline CDR1 and CDR2 sequences are LGHDT and YNNKEL (reference sequence). This CDR3 is 14 amino acids long. Trimming pared 2 bases from V and 7 bases from J, leaving 15 bases between. CDR3 protein: CASSQPGQGGEQYF. CDR3 DNA sequence: TGTGCCAGCAGCCAACCGGGCCAAGGGGGGGAGCAGTACTTC.

The J gene is TRBJ2-5, the V gene TRBV18; D uncertain. CDR1 KGHSH and CDR2 LQKENI come from the germline V gene. With 2 bases removed from V and 4 bases from J, the gap between germline ends came to 14 bases. This CDR3 is built from 15 residues. The CDR3 region is CASSPITGPGETQYF. The CDR3, as DNA: TGTGCCAGCTCACCAATAACGGGCCCAGGAGAGACCCAGTACTTC.

On this clonotype: Mismatch with germline at one junction end may stem from a read error. Here the CDR3 reads CVSRPVDREGYGYTF. CDR3 coding DNA: TGTGTCAGCAGGCCGGTGGACAGGGAGGGCTATGGCTACACCTTC. V is TRBV28 and J is TRBJ1-2; 8 positions agree with TRBD1. CDR3 length: 15 residues. Germline-derived CDR1 and CDR2 are MDHEN and SYDVKM.

This chain connects TRBV24-1 to TRBJ2-1, with 10 nucleotides matching TRBD1. The CDR3 sequence is 17 residues long. The V gene's germline CDR1 is KGHDR and CDR2 SFDVKD. Germline trimming cut 2 bases from V and 5 bases from J; bases unmatched to any gene: 8. CDR3 loop: CATSDWVTGGNNNEQFF. For the CDR3, the DNA is TGTGCCACCAGTGATTGGGTGACAGGGGGCAACAACAATGAGCAGTTCTTC.

Comment on this clonotype: A much bigger clone sits one base away, suggesting this may be a read error. V usage is TRBV5-4 and J usage is TRBJ2-5, with D uncertain. The CDR3 is made up of 13 amino acids. Germline CDR1 and CDR2: SGHNT and YYREEE (reference sequence). V lost 4 bases, J lost 0 bases, and 7 bases lay in between. The CDR3 DNA is TGTGCCAGCAGCCCAGCGTACCAAGAGACCCAGTACTTC. It translates to CASSPAYQETQYF.

As DNA, the CDR3 is TGCGCCAGCAGCCAAGTCGGGGCGGGGCAGTGGGTCTACGAGCAGTACTTC. The encoded protein is CASSQVGAGQWVYEQYF. V and J are TRBV4-1 and TRBJ2-7; D may be TRBD2 (6 bases). This CDR3 region has 17 residues. Germline V gene sequence: CDR1 MGHRA, CDR2 YSYEKL. The germline V and J ends were trimmed by 1 base and 3 bases, with 19 bases remaining between them.

This clonotype appeared a few times. The chain carries TRBV5-5 and TRBJ2-3, with D uncertain. The CDR3 runs 14 residues. Germline V CDR1 and CDR2: SGHKS, YYEKEE (reference sequence). Trimming took off 2 bases at V and 11 bases at J, with 18 bases between the two ends. CDR3 nucleotide sequence: TGTGCCAGCAGCTTTTTAACAGTCGGAAAGGTGCAGTATTTT. This translates into CASSFLTVGKVQYF.

In this sample, this clonotype turned up a few times. The chain employs TRBV28 and TRBJ1-1; D is perhaps TRBD1 (6 bases). With 5 bases removed from V and 11 bases from J, the gap between germline ends came to 18 bases. CDR1 is MDHEN and CDR2 is SYDVKM in the germline V gene. This CDR3 spans 13 amino acids. CDR3 region: CASSVGHPLDAFF. The DNA for the CDR3 is TGTGCCAGCAGTGTGGGACATCCACTGGACGCTTTCTTT.

This chain joins TRBV20-1 and TRBJ2-4, with TRBD2 matching 10 bases. This CDR3 has 13 amino acids. Germline CDR1 is DFQATT and CDR2 is SNEGSKA (reference sequence). Trimming cost V 3 bases and J 6 bases; bases outside gene matches: 2. The CDR3 sequence is CSASGTSANIQYF. The CDR3 coding sequence is TGCAGTGCTAGTGGGACTAGCGCAAACATTCAGTACTTC.

The rearrangement links TRBV12-3 or TRBV12-4 to TRBJ1-4; D not certain. The CDR3 is 15 residues long. Trimming took off 6 bases at V and 0 bases at J, with 11 bases between the two ends. The CDR3 region is CASRPGGSTNEKLFF. The CDR3 DNA reads TGTGCCAGCAGGCCCGGAGGCTCAACTAATGAAAAACTGTTTTTT.

A remark on this clonotype: A junction boundary mismatches the germline segment, possibly from a read error. This chain connects TRBV12-3 or TRBV12-4 to TRBJ2-1; D remains unclear. The CDR3 length is 13 residues. The CDR3 DNA is TGTACCAGCAGTCTAGACTCACGAGCTGAGCAGTTCTTC. It specifies CTSSLDSRAEQFF.